This record looks at one T cell receptor (beta chain) sequence and its context. Its antigen is still unknown. Sequencing was performed with immunoSEQ multiplex PCR; in TCRdb, only in-frame clones are kept and a portion is missing. The data show about 110,000 clones, almost 90% seen once. These data belong to a study of cytomegalovirus exposure and HLA in healthy donors. Findings and limits, study-wide: Many donors carried some public TCRs, although rarity characterized most TCR sequences. The authors enumerated over 150 TCR beta chains as linked to cytomegalovirus.

This clonotype was sampled from a woman under 30 in good health and CMV-seronegative. The sample taken for sequencing was PBMCs.

The CDR3 DNA is TGTGCCAGCAGCTTGGCAGGGGTCTCTGGAAACACCATATATTTT. This gives the protein CASSLAGVSGNTIYF. The chain recombines TRBV5-6 with TRBJ1-3; D perhaps matches TRBD1 (6 bases). Looked up from germline, CDR1 is SGHDT and CDR2 is YYEEEE. CDR3 length: 15 residues. Trimming removed 0 bases from V and 0 bases from J, with 7 bases in between.